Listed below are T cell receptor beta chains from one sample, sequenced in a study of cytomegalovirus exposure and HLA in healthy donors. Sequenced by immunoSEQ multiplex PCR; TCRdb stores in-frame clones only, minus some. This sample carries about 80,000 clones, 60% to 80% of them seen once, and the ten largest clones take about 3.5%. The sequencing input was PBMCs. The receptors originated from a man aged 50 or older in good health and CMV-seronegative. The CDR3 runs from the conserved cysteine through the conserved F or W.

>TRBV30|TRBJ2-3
CAWSSGAGGSTDTQYF
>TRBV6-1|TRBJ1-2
CASNFRTGDGYTF
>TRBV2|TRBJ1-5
CASLAQGRSQPQHF
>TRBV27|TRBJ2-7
CASSADRPSYEQYF
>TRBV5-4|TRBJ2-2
CASTPASGGPGELFF
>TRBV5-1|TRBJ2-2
CASSLLTGELFF
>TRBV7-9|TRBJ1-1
CASSRQGRDTEAFF
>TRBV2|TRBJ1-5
CASTGGENQPQHF
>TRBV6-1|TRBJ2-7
CASSEEGGQGRGEQYF
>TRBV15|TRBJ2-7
CATSREGGSLAREQYF
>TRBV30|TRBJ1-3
CAWSVTGAGNTIYF
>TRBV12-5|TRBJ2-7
CASVTGSPSYEQYF
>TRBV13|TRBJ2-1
CASSLSQDYDNEQFF
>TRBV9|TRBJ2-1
CASSASPDYPLRNEQFF
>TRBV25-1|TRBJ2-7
CASSESGSRNEQYF
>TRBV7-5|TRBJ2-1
CVRRGRGTSYNEQFF
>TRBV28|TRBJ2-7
CASSLGLHSYEQYF
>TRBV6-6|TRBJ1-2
CASSYSQGGGYTF
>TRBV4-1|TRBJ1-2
CASSQGLGQGRGYTF
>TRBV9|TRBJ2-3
CASSSRGFTDTQYF
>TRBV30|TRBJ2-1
CAWSRDSSYNEQFF
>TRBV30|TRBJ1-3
CAWSLRNTIYF
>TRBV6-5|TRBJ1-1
CASSLSVRTEAFF
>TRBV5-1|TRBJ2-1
CASTKQGEPYNEQFF
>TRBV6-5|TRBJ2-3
CASSYDSSDTQYF
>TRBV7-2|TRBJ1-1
CASSLVAAQTEAFF
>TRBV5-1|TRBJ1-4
CASSLGQGATNEKLFF